The 26 T cell receptor beta chains reported below all come from one sample, sequenced in a study of T cell responses to AZD1222 COVID-19 vaccine (dated by TCRdb to the early 2020s). Library prep was done by the immunoSEQ multiplex PCR assay. TCRdb obtained this table from immuneACCESS and retained in-frame rearrangements with V and J assigned. These tables miss some clones; where compared with another copy, unresolved V genes account for less than half of the shortfall, and the remainder is unexplained. The sample contains about 130,000 clones, 89% of them found a single time. Together, the top ten hold 6.3% of the sample. The label giving this sample's time point can be read as: baseline before first vaccination. This sample comprised peripheral blood, obtained on day 0 of AZD1222 vaccination. Receptors originate from an adult in good health.

The genes are TRBV7-2 and TRBJ1-2, with TRBD1 as a possible D gene (6 bases). The CDR3 extends over 16 amino acids. The germline V and J ends were trimmed by 1 base and 6 bases, with 18 bases remaining between them. In germline, CDR1 is SGHTA, CDR2 FQGNSA. DNA of the CDR3: TGTGCCAGCAGCTTAGAAGCAAGGGCAGGGGTGGATGGCTACACCTTC. Its translation is CASSLEARAGVDGYTF.

This clone has a single count. This chain connects TRBV18 to TRBJ1-3; D not certain. V gave up 3 bases and J gave up 2 bases, with 14 bases separating them. The CDR3 is 16 residues long. The germline V gene encodes CDR1 KGHSH and CDR2 LQKENI. CDR3 loop: CASSPSVVVAGNTIYF. The CDR3 bases are TGTGCCAGCTCACCCTCCGTTGTTGTGGCTGGAAACACCATATATTTT.

This clone was observed a handful of times. The chain joins TRBV5-4 to TRBJ1-4, with D possibly being TRBD1 (5 bases). The V end lost 4 bases, the J end lost 5 bases, and 12 bases lay between the germline ends. This CDR3 comprises 14 residues. Germline V gene lookup returns CDR1 SGHNT and CDR2 YYREEE (reference sequence). The CDR3: CASSRGTGNEKLFF. The CDR3 bases are TGTGCCAGCAGCCGGGGGACGGGAAATGAAAAACTGTTTTTT.

This chain links TRBV3-1 (or the pseudogene TRBV3-2) with TRBJ1-2, with TRBD1 matching over 8 bases. The V segment lost 2 bases and the J segment 0 bases; nucleotides outside the gene matches: 11. Germline CDR1 LGHDT, CDR2 YNNKEL (reference sequence). The CDR3 totals 18 residues. CDR3 amino acids: CASSQTIGQGVSNYGYTF. CDR3 coding DNA: TGTGCCAGCAGCCAAACTATCGGACAGGGTGTTTCTAACTATGGCTACACCTTC.

In this sample, this clone turned up a few times. V gene TRBV20-1 combines with J gene TRBJ1-5; a possible D gene is TRBD1 (5 bases). Looked up from germline, CDR1 is DFQATT and CDR2 is SNEGSKA (reference sequence). This CDR3 region has 14 residues. V lost 3 bases and J 4 bases, leaving 13 bases between the germline ends. CDR3 residues: CSASIGGPNQPQHF. In DNA form, the CDR3 reads TGCAGTGCTAGTATTGGGGGTCCAAATCAGCCCCAGCATTTT.

This clone was seen just once. The gene calls are TRBV6-6 and TRBJ2-3, with 12 bases matching TRBD2. J gave up 7 bases and V 6 bases, and 5 bases lay outside the gene matches. The CDR3 is 14 residues long. Germline V CDR1 and CDR2: MNHNY, SVGAGI (reference sequence). CDR3 sequence: CASSGLAGTNTQYF. In nucleotides, the CDR3 is TGTGCCAGCAGCGGACTAGCGGGGACGAATACGCAGTATTTT.

The rearrangement uses TRBV2 and TRBJ1-3; the D gene is possibly TRBD1 (5 bases). CDR1 and CDR2 from the germline V gene are SNHLY and FYNNEI. The CDR3 consists of 13 residues. Trimming cost V 8 bases and J 8 bases, with 16 bases left between them. The CDR3: CASLEGGEDTIYF. CDR3 DNA sequence: TGTGCCAGCCTCGAAGGAGGGGAAGACACCATATATTTT.

This clone was detected once. The chain couples TRBV19 to TRBJ1-5, with TRBD1 as a possible D gene (6 bases). V lost 5 bases and J lost 4, with 12 bases in between. The CDR3 length is 14 residues. The germline V gene has CDR1 LNHDA and CDR2 SQIVND (reference sequence). The CDR3 loop is CASSSGGPNQPQHF. Here the CDR3 DNA reads TGTGCCAGTAGTTCGGGGGGCCCAAATCAGCCCCAGCATTTT.

The genes are TRBV7-2 and TRBJ2-1; 8 bases align to TRBD1. Germline-derived CDR1 and CDR2 are SGHTA and FQGNSA. V lost 5 bases, J lost 2 bases, and 5 bases stayed unmatched. The CDR3 runs 15 residues. CDR3 protein: CASSGGQVAYNEQFF. The CDR3 DNA reads as TGTGCCAGCAGCGGGGGACAGGTCGCCTACAATGAGCAGTTCTTC.

The J gene is TRBJ2-1, the V gene TRBV11-2; 7 nucleotides align to TRBD2. Germline V gene lookup returns CDR1 SGHAT and CDR2 FQNNGV. The length of the CDR3 is 17 residues. V lost 0 bases and J lost 0; bases outside the gene matches: 5. CDR3 in amino acids: CASSLDLGGGSYNEQFF. The CDR3 bases are TGTGCCAGCAGCTTAGATCTTGGCGGGGGCTCCTACAATGAGCAGTTCTTC.

The genes are TRBV2 and TRBJ1-5, with TRBD1 matching over 8 bases. The CDR3 consists of 14 residues. Germline values: CDR1 SNHLY, CDR2 FYNNEI. Germline trimming cut 5 bases from V and 4 bases from J; bases unmatched to any gene: 4. The CDR3 nucleotides read TGTGCCAGCAGTCCCGACAGGGGAAATCAGCCCCAGCATTTT. Its protein is CASSPDRGNQPQHF.

The rearrangement joins TRBV2 to TRBJ1-1, with D perhaps TRBD1 (5 bases). V dropped 4 bases and J dropped 0 bases, with 6 bases sitting between them. Germline values: CDR1 SNHLY, CDR2 FYNNEI. This CDR3 is 13 amino acids long. CDR3 amino acids: CASSGQLNTEAFF. CDR3 DNA sequence: TGTGCCAGCAGTGGACAGCTGAACACTGAAGCTTTCTTT.

The CDR3 region is CAASGTTVEGYTF. The CDR3 coding sequence is TGTGCCGCATCCGGGACTACTGTTGAGGGCTACACCTTC. V and J are TRBV3-1 (or the pseudogene TRBV3-2) and TRBJ1-2; TRBD1 might be the D (5 bases). Trimming cost V 11 bases and J 8 bases, with 21 bases left between them. The CDR3 has 13 residues. CDR1 and CDR2 (germline): LGHDT, YNNKEL (reference sequence).

This clone was counted a few times. For the CDR3, the DNA is TGTGCCAGCAGCGCCTACAGGGGGAGTGGAAACACCATATATTTT. It yields the protein CASSAYRGSGNTIYF. V and J are TRBV14 and TRBJ1-3; 8 bases map to TRBD1. With 5 bases clipped from V and 3 bases from J, the junction kept 6 bases outside the gene matches. The CDR3 length is 15 residues. In germline, CDR1 is SGHDN, CDR2 FVKESK.

The gene calls are TRBV2 and TRBJ2-7; D is perhaps TRBD1 or TRBD2 (5 bases each). Trimming stripped 7 bases from V and 4 bases from J, with 17 bases between. Germline V gene data show CDR1 as SNHLY and CDR2 as FYNNEI. The CDR3 consists of 14 residues. CDR3 amino acids: CASKVSREFYEQYF. In nucleotides, the CDR3 is TGTGCCAGCAAAGTAAGCAGGGAGTTTTACGAGCAGTACTTC.

The V call is TRBV6-1, the J call TRBJ2-2; TRBD2 might be the D (6 bases). The germline V and J ends were trimmed by 4 bases and 7 bases, with 19 bases remaining between them. The CDR3 consists of 16 residues. From germline, CDR1 is MNHNS and CDR2 SASEGT. The CDR3 DNA reads TGTGCCAGCAGTGGCGGGACGGGGCCGTGGGACGGGGAGCTGTTTTTT. Translating it yields CASSGGTGPWDGELFF.

The chain joins TRBV19 to TRBJ1-1; the match to TRBD1 covers 7 bases. The CDR3 loop spans 17 amino acids. The ends lost 3 bases at V and 0 bases at J; junction bases unmatched: 10. CDR1 and CDR2 from the germline V gene are LNHDA and SQIVND (reference sequence). The CDR3 sequence: CASSIRSIGTVNTEAFF. In DNA, the CDR3 is TGTGCCAGTAGTATCCGTAGTATCGGGACAGTGAACACTGAAGCTTTCTTT.

The rearrangement joins TRBV7-7 to TRBJ2-5, with 13 bases identical to TRBD2. Germline loops: CDR1 SSHAT, CDR2 FNYEAQ (reference sequence). There are 15 residues in the CDR3. Trimming took 5 bases from V and 5 from J; bases not matched to a gene: 5. In DNA, the CDR3 is TGTGCCAGCAGCGTGGGACTAGCGGGGAGGGAGACCCAGTACTTC. It codes for CASSVGLAGRETQYF.

This clone was seen a handful of times. The V call is TRBV13, the J call TRBJ2-2; 8 bases line up with TRBD2. CDR1 and CDR2 from the germline V gene are PRHDT and FYEKMQ (reference sequence). There are 16 residues in the CDR3. The trim removed 5 bases at V and 5 bases at J, leaving 10 bases unmatched. CDR3 sequence (DNA): TGTGCCAGCAGCCCCGAGGGCGGGGGGCTAACCGGGGAGCTGTTTTTT. Protein product: CASSPEGGGLTGELFF.

The chain combines TRBV6-5 with TRBJ1-1, with unresolved D. Germline V gene data show CDR1 as MNHEY and CDR2 as SVGAGI. The CDR3 sequence is 15 residues long. V was shortened by 8 bases and J by 5 bases, with 21 bases between the two germline ends. The CDR3, as DNA: TGTGCCAGCGTGAGGTGGCTCTACAGAGAAACTGAAGCTTTCTTT. Protein: CASVRWLYRETEAFF.

This clone showed up just a few times. Additional DNA sequences in this sample encode the identical CDR3. This chain joins TRBV12-3 or TRBV12-4 and TRBJ2-5; no definite D call. The CDR3 has 13 amino acids. V gave up 2 bases and J gave up 1 base, with 5 bases separating them. CDR3 DNA: TGTGCCAGCAGTTTACGATCCCAAGAGACCCAGTACTTC. This sequence encodes CASSLRSQETQYF.

This rearrangement joins TRBV7-9 to TRBJ1-1; D ambiguous. The CDR3 extends over 16 amino acids. Germline CDR1 and CDR2: SEHNR and FQNEAQ (reference sequence). With 6 bases removed from V and 1 base from J, the gap between germline ends came to 18 bases. CDR3 sequence reads: CASSYISGFGNTEAFF. CDR3 DNA sequence: TGTGCCAGCAGTTATATCTCCGGGTTCGGGAACACTGAAGCTTTCTTT.

The CDR3 DNA follows: TGTGCCAGCAGCTTGGGGTTAGTAAATAGCAATCAGCCCCAGCATTTT. Protein sequence: CASSLGLVNSNQPQHF. The chain employs TRBV5-6 and TRBJ1-5; the D is unclear. Per the germline V gene, CDR1 is SGHDT and CDR2 is YYEEEE. Trimming stripped 0 bases from V and 0 bases from J, with 10 bases between. This CDR3 region has 16 residues.

The chain couples TRBV12-5 to TRBJ1-2; 9 bases map to TRBD1. V lost 7 bases, J lost 5 bases, and 5 bases stayed unmatched. Germline V lookup: CDR1 LGHNT, CDR2 FRNRAP. The CDR3 is 13 residues long. The CDR3 DNA reads TGTGCTAGTGATAAGGGACAGGGTTATGGCTACACCTTC. Its protein product is CASDKGQGYGYTF.

The V gene is TRBV13, the J gene TRBJ1-1, with unresolved D. Germline loops: CDR1 PRHDT, CDR2 FYEKMQ (reference sequence). The CDR3 is made up of 14 amino acids. V dropped 8 bases and J dropped 7 bases, with 20 bases sitting between them. DNA of the CDR3: TGTGCCAGCGGACGAAACCGGGCCGCCGGTGAAGCTTTCTTT. This codes for CASGRNRAAGEAFF.

CDR3 bases: TGTGCCAGCAGTCCTCAAGCGGGGGCCTCCTACAATGAGCAGTTCTTC. Translated: CASSPQAGASYNEQFF. V and J are TRBV7-2 and TRBJ2-1; 8 bases line up with TRBD2. The CDR3 totals 16 residues. CDR1 and CDR2 (germline): SGHTA, FQGNSA. Unmatched junction bases numbered 7, after V lost 6 bases and J lost 0 bases.